Listed here is a single TCR beta chain. Original methodology: Amplification from reference gene primers served as the basis for estimated nucleated cell counts. Measured with immunoSEQ multiplex PCR; TCRdb has only the in-frame clones, and not every one. The DNA gave D and trimming, while V, J and clone size come from that table. The repertoire holds a few hundred thousand clones, with 85% to 90% as singletons. The sample belongs to a study of blood T cell repertoires in COVID-19. Study-level information: Some COVID-19 samples were acute and others convalescent; all came from the United States, Italy and Spain.

V gave up 4 bases and J gave up 8 bases; unmatched junction bases: 9. Germline assignment: CDR1 SGHRS and CDR2 YFSETQ. The CDR3 contains 15 residues. Participant-given clinical history determined each cohort assignment. Recovered Cohort 3 donors showed two negative PCRs, clearance, or symptom resolution. The receptor was derived from a woman between 25 and 40 years old who had recovered from COVID-19. The specimen sequenced was PBMCs or T cells enriched from blood (not recorded which). This chain uses TRBV5-1 with TRBJ2-4; 10 bases are a match to TRBD1. The CDR3 sequence is CASSPTGQGVDIQYF. In DNA form, the CDR3 reads TGCGCCAGCAGCCCGACCGGACAGGGGGTGGACATTCAGTACTTC.